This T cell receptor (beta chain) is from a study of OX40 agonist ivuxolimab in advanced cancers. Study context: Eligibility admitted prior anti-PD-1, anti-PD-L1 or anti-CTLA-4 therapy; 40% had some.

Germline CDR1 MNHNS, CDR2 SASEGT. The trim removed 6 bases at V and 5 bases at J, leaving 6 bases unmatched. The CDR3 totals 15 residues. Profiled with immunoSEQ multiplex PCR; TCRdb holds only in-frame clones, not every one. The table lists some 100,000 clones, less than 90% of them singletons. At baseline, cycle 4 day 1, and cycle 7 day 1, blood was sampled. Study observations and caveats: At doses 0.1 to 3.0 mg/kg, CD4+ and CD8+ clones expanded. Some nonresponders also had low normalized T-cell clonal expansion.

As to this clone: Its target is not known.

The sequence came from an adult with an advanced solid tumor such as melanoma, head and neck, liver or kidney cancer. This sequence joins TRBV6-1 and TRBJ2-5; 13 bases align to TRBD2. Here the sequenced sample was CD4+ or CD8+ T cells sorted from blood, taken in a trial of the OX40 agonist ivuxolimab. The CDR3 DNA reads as TGTGCCAGCAGAGGGACTAGCGGGGTTCTGGAGACCCAGTACTTC. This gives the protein CASRGTSGVLETQYF.